This entry lists 22 T cell receptor beta chains sequenced from one sample in a study of CD8+CD57+ T cells in acquired aplastic anemia. Genomic DNA served as template for TCR beta VDJ and CDR3 profiling. TCRdb called the reads again in MiXCR, with one record for every CDR3 protein. The repertoire holds under 350,000 distinct CDR3 sequences, about 56% seen once, with 8% in the top ten. Sequencing was done on a sample of sorted CD4+, CD8+, or CD8+CD57+ T cells (not recorded which) from PBMCs. These receptor sequences come from a human donor with severe aplastic anemia or a healthy control (not recorded which).

V is TRBV7-9 and J is TRBJ1-1; 7 bases agree with TRBD1. V trimming: 4 bases; J trimming: 4 bases; junction bases outside the gene matches: 6. This CDR3 is built from 14 residues. Germline V CDR1 and CDR2: SEHNR, FQNEAQ (reference sequence). The CDR3 loop reads CASSYQTGTTEAFF. The DNA of the CDR3 is TGTGCCAGCAGCTACCAGACAGGGACCACTGAAGCTTTCTTT. Variable domain in full (rest from reference TRBV7-9 and TRBJ1-1): DTGVSQNPRHKITKRGQNVTFRCDPISEHNRLYWYRQTLGQGPEFLTYFQNEAQLEKSRLLSDRFSAERPKGSFSTLEIQRTEQGDSAMYLCASSYQTGTTEAFFGQGTRLTVV.

For this clonotype: Sequence at one end of the junction differs from germline and may be a read error. This chain connects TRBV5-1 to TRBJ2-5; weak D call: TRBD2 (7 bases). The CDR3 contains 14 residues. The germline gives CDR1 SGHRS, CDR2 YFSETQ. As DNA, the CDR3 is TGTGCCACCAACGAAGGGGGGGAATGGGAGACCCAGTACTTC. Residues: CATNEGGEWETQYF.

The J gene is TRBJ1-1, the V gene TRBV6-6, with D uncertain. CDR1 and CDR2 from the germline V gene are MNHNY and SVGAGI (reference sequence). Trimming removed 6 bases from V and 4 bases from J, with 12 bases in between. The CDR3 is made up of 13 amino acids. CDR3 amino acids: CASSTRSATEAFF. CDR3 nucleotides: TGTGCCAGCAGCACGAGGTCAGCCACTGAAGCTTTCTTT.

The table lists this clonotype with many counts. The genes are TRBV3-1 and TRBJ2-7, with D tentatively TRBD2 (6 bases). Deletions cut 0 bases from V and 7 bases from J, with 16 bases between. The CDR3 runs 15 residues. Germline CDR1 and CDR2: LGHDT and YNNKEL (reference sequence). CDR3 residues: CASSQEAGGSREQYF. The CDR3 coding sequence is TGTGCCAGCAGCCAAGAAGCCGGGGGATCGAGAGAGCAGTACTTC.

CDR3 DNA sequence: TGTGCCAGCAGTGCACCGTATTCGGTAACCTCCGAAAAACTGTTTTTT. This sequence encodes CASSAPYSVTSEKLFF. The V call is TRBV25-1, the J call TRBJ1-4; no clear D gene. The length of the CDR3 is 16 residues. With 4 bases removed from V and 8 bases from J, the gap between germline ends came to 20 bases. Per germline, CDR1 MGHDK and CDR2 SYGVNS.

This rearrangement joins TRBV6-5 to TRBJ2-5; D is uncertain. Germline V CDR1 and CDR2: MNHEY, SVGAGI. Between the trimmed V and J ends, which lost 5 bases and 4 bases, there was a span of 11 bases. The CDR3 has 13 amino acids. CDR3 DNA sequence: TGTGCCAGCAGTCAGACTGCGACAGAGACCCAGTACTTC. Translating it yields CASSQTATETQYF.

The rearrangement uses TRBV9 and TRBJ2-1; 13 nucleotides agree with TRBD2. Unmatched junction bases numbered 5, after V lost 5 bases and J lost 3 bases. This CDR3 spans 16 amino acids. CDR1 and CDR2 from the germline V gene are SGDLS and YYNGEE. The DNA for the CDR3 is TGTGCCAGCAGTGCTACTAGCGGGAGGGTCTACAATGAGCAGTTCTTC. It yields the protein CASSATSGRVYNEQFF.

There are many counts of this clonotype. The chain carries TRBV7-8 and TRBJ2-3, with 10 bases matching TRBD1. J gave up 2 bases and V 5 bases, and 4 bases lay outside the gene matches. Germline-derived CDR1 and CDR2 are SGHVS and FQNEAQ. This CDR3 is 15 amino acids long. CDR3 sequence: CASSLGTGDTDTQYF. Here the CDR3 DNA reads TGTGCCAGCAGCCTCGGGACAGGGGACACAGATACGCAGTATTTT.

The chain joins TRBV6-5 to TRBJ1-5; 8 bases line up with TRBD1. In germline, CDR1 is MNHEY, CDR2 SVGAGI. J was trimmed by 2 bases and V by 6 bases; bases with no gene match: 6. The CDR3 totals 15 residues. CDR3 sequence: CASRPGQGGNQPQHF. For the CDR3, the DNA is TGTGCCAGCAGACCTGGACAGGGAGGCAATCAGCCCCAGCATTTT.

A single count supports this clonotype. The chain is built from TRBV7-3 and TRBJ2-2; the D gene is possibly TRBD2 (6 bases). This CDR3 spans 13 amino acids. The ends were cut back, 4 bases at V and 5 bases at J, with 8 bases in the middle. Germline values: CDR1 SGHTA, CDR2 FQGTGA. The CDR3 nucleotides read TGTGCCAGCAGCTCGGACTATACCGGGGAGCTGTTTTTT. Residues: CASSSDYTGELFF.

At least ten counts were recorded for this clonotype. The chain recombines TRBV20-1 with TRBJ1-1; D is unresolved. Germline assignment: CDR1 DFQATT and CDR2 SNEGSKA (reference sequence). The CDR3 consists of 12 residues. V shed 6 bases and J shed 1 base, with 9 bases lying between them. This chain's CDR3 is CSASSPNTEAFF. CDR3 DNA sequence: TGCAGTGCCAGTAGCCCGAACACTGAAGCTTTCTTT.

The rearrangement uses TRBV24-1 and TRBJ1-2, with no clear D. Looked up from germline, CDR1 is KGHDR and CDR2 is SFDVKD. This CDR3 is 12 amino acids long. Trimming stripped 5 bases from V and 5 bases from J, with 8 bases between. The CDR3 bases are TGTGCCACCAGTGTTGGGAGGTATGGCTACACCTTC. Its protein product is CATSVGRYGYTF.

The V call is TRBV19, the J call TRBJ1-6; TRBD1 matches 9 bases. The CDR3 covers 20 residues. V lost 2 bases to trimming and J lost 6 bases; unmatched junction nucleotides: 17. CDR1 is LNHDA and CDR2 is SQIVND in the germline V gene (reference sequence). The DNA of the CDR3 is TGTGCCAGTAGTATATTTCGACCCGGCTTAGGGACAGGGAGTAATTCACCCCTCCACTTT. It yields the protein CASSIFRPGLGTGSNSPLHF.

This clonotype appeared many times. V and J are TRBV10-3 and TRBJ1-2; D gene unclear. The length of the CDR3 is 15 residues. With 4 bases removed from V and 4 bases from J, the gap between germline ends came to 16 bases. CDR1 is ENHRY, CDR2 SYGVKD, per germline. In DNA form, the CDR3 reads TGTGCCATCAGTGGTTCCCTTGGGCTATCCTATGGCTACACCTTC. It yields the protein CAISGSLGLSYGYTF.

In its sample, this clonotype was seen once. The J gene is TRBJ2-7, the V gene TRBV19; D is unclear. The V end lost 5 bases, the J end lost 0 bases, and 17 bases lay between the germline ends. Germline assignment: CDR1 LNHDA and CDR2 SQIVND (reference sequence). CDR3 length: 16 amino acids. The chain's CDR3 is CASSAKPNLGSYEQYF. The CDR3 DNA reads as TGTGCCAGTAGTGCTAAACCTAATTTAGGCTCCTACGAGCAGTACTTC.

The V and J genes are TRBV5-1 and TRBJ1-3; no definite D call. V was pared by 4 bases and J by 7 bases, with 12 bases between. Germline lookup yields CDR1 SGHRS and CDR2 YFSETQ. The CDR3 totals 13 residues. The CDR3 region is CASSQLGMNTIYF. In nucleotides, the CDR3 is TGCGCCAGCAGCCAACTCGGCATGAACACCATATATTTT.

This clonotype was counted ten times or more. The chain combines TRBV20-1 with TRBJ2-7; 8 nucleotides agree with TRBD2. V dropped 5 bases and J dropped 3; count of bases not matched to a gene: 3. The CDR3 totals 12 residues. Germline V gene lookup returns CDR1 DFQATT and CDR2 SNEGSKA (reference sequence). The CDR3 nucleotides read TGCAGTGCTCGGGGACTAGACTACGAGCAGTACTTC. It encodes CSARGLDYEQYF.

This clonotype has at least ten counts. The chain combines TRBV5-8 with TRBJ1-6, with TRBD1 identical over 8 bases. V was pared by 4 bases and J by 3 bases, with 9 bases of the junction left unmatched. Germline CDR1 is SGHTS and CDR2 is YDEGEE. There are 17 residues in the CDR3. This CDR3 is CASSLWTGRHYNSPLHF. The CDR3 DNA is TGTGCCAGCAGCCTCTGGACAGGGCGTCACTATAATTCACCCCTCCACTTT.

The chain recombines TRBV9 with TRBJ2-7; D ambiguous. The CDR3 has 15 residues. The germline gives CDR1 SGDLS, CDR2 YYNGEE. The V gene lost 4 bases and the J gene lost 1 base, with 15 bases spanning the gap. The CDR3 spells CASSLDHRHSYEQYF. The CDR3 DNA reads as TGTGCCAGCAGCTTAGATCACAGACATTCCTACGAGCAGTACTTC.

The sample holds many counts of this clonotype. The chain couples TRBV20-1 to TRBJ1-1, with D possibly being TRBD1 (6 bases). This CDR3 is 14 amino acids long. Deletions cut 5 bases from V and 4 bases from J, with 17 bases between. Germline-derived CDR1 and CDR2 are DFQATT and SNEGSKA (reference sequence). This CDR3 reads CSAGYLRGSTEAFF. Here the CDR3 DNA reads TGCAGTGCTGGCTACCTCAGGGGCAGCACTGAAGCTTTCTTT.

V is TRBV29-1 and J is TRBJ1-2, with TRBD1 matching 8 bases. V dropped 4 bases and J dropped 7; count of bases not matched to a gene: 14. The CDR3 covers 15 residues. In germline, CDR1 is SQVTM, CDR2 ANQGSEA. The CDR3 protein is CSVGLGQGPGRGYTF. The CDR3 DNA follows: TGCAGCGTTGGCCTTGGACAGGGCCCAGGGCGTGGCTACACCTTC.

This clonotype was recorded a few times. The rearrangement links TRBV19 to TRBJ2-7; 9 nucleotides match TRBD1. Germline assignment: CDR1 LNHDA and CDR2 SQIVND (reference sequence). After removal of 1 base from V and 4 bases from J, the junction contained 5 bases not matched to a gene. This CDR3 is built from 15 residues. CDR3 DNA sequence: TGTGCCAGTAGTATAGCCCCGGGACAGGGATACGAGCAGTACTTC. It yields the protein CASSIAPGQGYEQYF.